This T cell receptor (beta chain) was identified in a study of human T cells and chemical hapten exposure. Study-level information: The patients, most of them female, presented with alopecia areata, totalis or universalis. Regarding the study as a whole: Relative to controls, expanded TCRs formed significantly more large CDR3 similarity clusters. No change in TCRs above 1 in 1000 frequency was produced by DPC sensitization.

This clonotype was seen only a few times. Its matching antigen is unknown. Time point: pre-sensitization, week 0. Treatment indicated: therapeutic diphenylcyclopropenone sensitization with weekly scalp DPC. The germline gives CDR1 DFQATT, CDR2 SNEGSKA (reference sequence). The CDR3 consists of 14 residues. J was trimmed by 0 bases and V by 6 bases; bases with no gene match: 4. For the library, individual cDNA molecules each received unique molecular identifiers. Using its own MiXCR run on the RACE reads, TCRdb lists one record per CDR3 protein. The sample holds about 80,000 distinct CDR3 sequences, 14% seen once.

Material: whole blood, obtained in connection with sensitization to the hapten diphenylcyclopropenone (DPC). The clonotype was recovered from a woman between 50 and 59 years old with alopecia areata. Some clones in this sample may be carry-over from other donors' samples. The chain combines TRBV20-1 with TRBJ2-1; 8 positions agree with TRBD2. The CDR3 region has the DNA TGCAGTGCAGAGCTAGCGGGCTCCTACAATGAGCAGTTCTTC. As protein: CSAELAGSYNEQFF.